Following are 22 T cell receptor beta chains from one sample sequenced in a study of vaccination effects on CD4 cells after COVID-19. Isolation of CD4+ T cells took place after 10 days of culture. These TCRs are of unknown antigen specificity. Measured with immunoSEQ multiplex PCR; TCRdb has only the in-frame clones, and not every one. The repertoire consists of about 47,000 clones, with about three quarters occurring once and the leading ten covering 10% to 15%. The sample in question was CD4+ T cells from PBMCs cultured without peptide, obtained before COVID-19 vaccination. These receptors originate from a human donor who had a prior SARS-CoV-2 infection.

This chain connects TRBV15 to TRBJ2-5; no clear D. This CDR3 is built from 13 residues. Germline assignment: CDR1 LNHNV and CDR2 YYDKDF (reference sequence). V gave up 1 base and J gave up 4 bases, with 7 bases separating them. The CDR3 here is CATSRGVGETQYF. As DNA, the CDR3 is TGTGCCACCAGCAGAGGGGTGGGAGAGACCCAGTACTTC. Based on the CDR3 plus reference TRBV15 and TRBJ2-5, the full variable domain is DAMVIQNPRYQVTQFGKPVTLSCSQTLNHNVMYWYQQKSSQAPKLLFHYYDKDFNNEADTPDNFQSRRPNTSFCFLDIRSPGLGDTAMYLCATSRGVGETQYFGPGTRLLVL.

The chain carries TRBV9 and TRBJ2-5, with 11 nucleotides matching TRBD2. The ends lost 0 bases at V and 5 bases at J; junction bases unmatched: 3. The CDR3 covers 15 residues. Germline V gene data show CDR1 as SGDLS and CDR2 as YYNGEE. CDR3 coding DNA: TGTGCCAGCAGCGTAGATAGCGGGGGGGCGGAGACCCAGTACTTC. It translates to CASSVDSGGAETQYF.

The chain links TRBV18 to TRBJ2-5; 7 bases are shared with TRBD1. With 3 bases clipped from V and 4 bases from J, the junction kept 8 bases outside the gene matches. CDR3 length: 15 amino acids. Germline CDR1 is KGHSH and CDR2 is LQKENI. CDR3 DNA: TGTGCCAGCTCACCTCTCCCAGGGACAGCAGAGACCCAGTACTTC. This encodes CASSPLPGTAETQYF.

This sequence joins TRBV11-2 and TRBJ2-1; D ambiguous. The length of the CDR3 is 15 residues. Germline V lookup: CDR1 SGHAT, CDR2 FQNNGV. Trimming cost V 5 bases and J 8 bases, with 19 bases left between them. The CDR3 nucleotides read TGTGCCAGCAGCAAAACTTATGGGGTGGACGATGAGCAGTTCTTC. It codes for CASSKTYGVDDEQFF.

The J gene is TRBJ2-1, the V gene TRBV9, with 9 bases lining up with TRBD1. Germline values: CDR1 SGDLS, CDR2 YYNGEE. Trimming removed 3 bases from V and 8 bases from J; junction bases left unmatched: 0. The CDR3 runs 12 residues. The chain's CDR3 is CASSDRGHEQFF. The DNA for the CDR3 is TGTGCCAGCAGCGACAGGGGGCATGAGCAGTTCTTC.

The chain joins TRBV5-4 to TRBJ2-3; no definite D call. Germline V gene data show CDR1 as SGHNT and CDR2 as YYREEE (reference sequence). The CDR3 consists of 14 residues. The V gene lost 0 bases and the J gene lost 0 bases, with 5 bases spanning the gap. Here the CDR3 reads CASSLAGSTDTQYF. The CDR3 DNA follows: TGTGCCAGCAGCTTGGCCGGGAGCACAGATACGCAGTATTTT. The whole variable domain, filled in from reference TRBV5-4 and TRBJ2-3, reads ETGVTQSPTHLIKTRGQQVTLRCSSQSGHNTVSWYQQALGQGPQFIFQYYREEENGRGNFPPRFSGLQFPNYSSELNVNALELDDSALYLCASSLAGSTDTQYFGPGTRLTVL.

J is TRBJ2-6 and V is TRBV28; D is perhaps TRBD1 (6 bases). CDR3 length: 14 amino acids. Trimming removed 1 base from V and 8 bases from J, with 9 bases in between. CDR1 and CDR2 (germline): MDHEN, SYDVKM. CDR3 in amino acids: CASSLSGTPNVLTF. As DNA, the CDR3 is TGTGCCAGCAGTTTATCCGGGACACCCAACGTCCTGACTTTC.

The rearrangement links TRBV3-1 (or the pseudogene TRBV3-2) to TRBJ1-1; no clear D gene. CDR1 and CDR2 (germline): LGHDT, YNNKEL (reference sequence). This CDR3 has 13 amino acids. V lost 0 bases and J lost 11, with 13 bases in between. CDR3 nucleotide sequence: TGTGCCAGCAGCCAAGATGGGCGGAGGGCGGCTTTCTTT. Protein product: CASSQDGRRAAFF.

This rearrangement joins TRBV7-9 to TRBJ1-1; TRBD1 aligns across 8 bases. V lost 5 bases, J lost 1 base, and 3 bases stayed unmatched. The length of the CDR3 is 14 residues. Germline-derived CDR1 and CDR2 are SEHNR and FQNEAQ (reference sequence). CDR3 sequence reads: CASSRGQENTEAFF. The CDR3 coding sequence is TGTGCCAGCAGCCGGGGACAGGAGAACACTGAAGCTTTCTTT.

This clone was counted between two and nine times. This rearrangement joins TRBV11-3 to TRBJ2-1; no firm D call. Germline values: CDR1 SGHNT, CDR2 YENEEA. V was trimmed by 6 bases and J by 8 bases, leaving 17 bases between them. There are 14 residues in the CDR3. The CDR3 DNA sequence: TGTGCCAGCAGGGGTGGAGTATCACGAGATGAGCAGTTCTTC. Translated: CASRGGVSRDEQFF. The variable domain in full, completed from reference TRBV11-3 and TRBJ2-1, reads EAGVVQSPRYKIIEKKQPVAFWCNPISGHNTLYWYLQNLGQGPELLIRYENEEAVDDSQLPKDRFSAERLKGVDSTLKIQPAELGDSAVYLCASRGGVSRDEQFFGPGTRLTVL.

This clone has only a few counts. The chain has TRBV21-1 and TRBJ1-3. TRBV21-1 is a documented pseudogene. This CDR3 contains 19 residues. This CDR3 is CASSNLRLGVDNSGNTIYF. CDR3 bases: TGTGCCAGCAGCAACCTACGGCTTGGGGTCGACAACTCTGGAAACACCATATATTTT.

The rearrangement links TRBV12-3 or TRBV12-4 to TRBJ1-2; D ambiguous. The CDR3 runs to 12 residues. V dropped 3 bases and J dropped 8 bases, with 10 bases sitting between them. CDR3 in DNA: TGTGCCAGCAGTTTTGGGGTCCGGGGCTACACCTTC. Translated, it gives CASSFGVRGYTF.

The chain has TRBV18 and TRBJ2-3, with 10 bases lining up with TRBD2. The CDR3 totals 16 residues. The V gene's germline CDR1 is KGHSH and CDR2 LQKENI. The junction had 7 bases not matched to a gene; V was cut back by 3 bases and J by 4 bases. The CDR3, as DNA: TGTGCCAGCTCACCTTATGGCGGGACTAGCGCAGATACGCAGTATTTT. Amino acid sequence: CASSPYGGTSADTQYF.

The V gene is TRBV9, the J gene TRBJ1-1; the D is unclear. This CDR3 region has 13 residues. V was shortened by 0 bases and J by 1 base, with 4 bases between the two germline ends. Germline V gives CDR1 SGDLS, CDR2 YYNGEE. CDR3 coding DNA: TGTGCCAGCAGCGTAGATCAGAACACTGAAGCTTTCTTT. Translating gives CASSVDQNTEAFF.

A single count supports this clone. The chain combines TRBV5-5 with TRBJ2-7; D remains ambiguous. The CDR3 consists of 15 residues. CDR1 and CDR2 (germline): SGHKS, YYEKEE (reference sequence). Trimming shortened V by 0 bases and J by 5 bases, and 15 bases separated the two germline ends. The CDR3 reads CASSLVFGPLDEQYF. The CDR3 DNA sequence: TGTGCCAGCAGCTTGGTTTTTGGGCCTCTCGACGAGCAGTACTTC.

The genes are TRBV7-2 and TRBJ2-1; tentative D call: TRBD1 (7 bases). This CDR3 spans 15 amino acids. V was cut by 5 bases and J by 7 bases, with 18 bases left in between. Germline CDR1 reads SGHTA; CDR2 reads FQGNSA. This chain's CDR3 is CASSTRQGGRNEQFF. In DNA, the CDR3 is TGTGCCAGCAGCACTAGACAGGGAGGTAGGAATGAGCAGTTCTTC.

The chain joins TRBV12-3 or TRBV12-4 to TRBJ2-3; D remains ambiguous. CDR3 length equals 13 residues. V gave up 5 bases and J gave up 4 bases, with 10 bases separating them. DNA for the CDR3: TGTGCCAGCAGTACCCGTGGACCAGATACGCAGTATTTT. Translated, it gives CASSTRGPDTQYF.

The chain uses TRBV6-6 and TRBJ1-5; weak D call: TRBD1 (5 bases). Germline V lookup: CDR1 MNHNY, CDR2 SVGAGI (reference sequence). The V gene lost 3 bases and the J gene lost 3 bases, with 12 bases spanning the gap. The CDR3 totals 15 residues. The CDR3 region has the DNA TGTGCCAGCAGTTATCCCGACAGACCCAATCAGCCCCAGCATTTT. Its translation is CASSYPDRPNQPQHF.

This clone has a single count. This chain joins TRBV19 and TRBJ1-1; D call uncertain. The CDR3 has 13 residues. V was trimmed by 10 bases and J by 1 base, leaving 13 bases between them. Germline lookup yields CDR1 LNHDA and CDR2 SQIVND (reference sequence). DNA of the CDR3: TGTGCCACAACCGAGGAGCAGAACACTGAAGCTTTCTTT. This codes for CATTEEQNTEAFF.

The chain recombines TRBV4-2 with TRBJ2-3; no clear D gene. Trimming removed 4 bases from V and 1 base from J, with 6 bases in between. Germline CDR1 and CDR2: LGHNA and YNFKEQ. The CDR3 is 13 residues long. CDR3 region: CASSRDGTDTQYF. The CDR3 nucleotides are TGTGCCAGCAGCCGAGATGGCACAGATACGCAGTATTTT.

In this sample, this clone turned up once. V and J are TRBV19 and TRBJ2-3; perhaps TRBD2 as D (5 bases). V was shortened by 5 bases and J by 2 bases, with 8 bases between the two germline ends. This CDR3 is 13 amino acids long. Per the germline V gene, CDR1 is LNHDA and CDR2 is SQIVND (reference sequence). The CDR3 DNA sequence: TGTGCCAGTAGTTGGGAGACCACAGATACGCAGTATTTT. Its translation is CASSWETTDTQYF.

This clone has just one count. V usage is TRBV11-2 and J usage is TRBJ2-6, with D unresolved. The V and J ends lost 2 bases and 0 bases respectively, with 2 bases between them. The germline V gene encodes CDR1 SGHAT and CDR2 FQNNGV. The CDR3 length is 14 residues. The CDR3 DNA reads TGTGCCAGCAGCTTACTCTCTGGGGCCAACGTCCTGACTTTC. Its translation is CASSLLSGANVLTF.